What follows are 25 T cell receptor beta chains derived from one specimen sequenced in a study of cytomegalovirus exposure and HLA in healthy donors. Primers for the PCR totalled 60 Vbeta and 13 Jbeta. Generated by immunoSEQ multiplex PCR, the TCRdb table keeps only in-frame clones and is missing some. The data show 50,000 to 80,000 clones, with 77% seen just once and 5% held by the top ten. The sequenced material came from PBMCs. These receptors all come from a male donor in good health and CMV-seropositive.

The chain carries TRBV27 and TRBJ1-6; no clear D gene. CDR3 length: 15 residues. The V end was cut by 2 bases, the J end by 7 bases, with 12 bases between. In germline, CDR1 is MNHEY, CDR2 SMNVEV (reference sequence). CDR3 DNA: TGTGCCAGCAGTTTACTTTCGGTGAAAAATTCACCCCTCCACTTT. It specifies CASSLLSVKNSPLHF.

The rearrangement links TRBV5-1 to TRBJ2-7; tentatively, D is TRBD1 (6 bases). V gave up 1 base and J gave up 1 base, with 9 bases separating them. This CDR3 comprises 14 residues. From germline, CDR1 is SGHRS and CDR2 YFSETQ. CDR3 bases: TGCGCCAGCAGCTTGTTAGGACAGTCCTACGAGCAGTACTTC. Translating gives CASSLLGQSYEQYF.

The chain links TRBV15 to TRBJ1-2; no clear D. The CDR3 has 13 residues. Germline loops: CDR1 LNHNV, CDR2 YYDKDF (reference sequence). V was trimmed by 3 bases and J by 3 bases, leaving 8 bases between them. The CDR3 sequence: CATSSALDYGYTF. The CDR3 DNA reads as TGTGCCACCAGCAGTGCGCTGGACTATGGCTACACCTTC.

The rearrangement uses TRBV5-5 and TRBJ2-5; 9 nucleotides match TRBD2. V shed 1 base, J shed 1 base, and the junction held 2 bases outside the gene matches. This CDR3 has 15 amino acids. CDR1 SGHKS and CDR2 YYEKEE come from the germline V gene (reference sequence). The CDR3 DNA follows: TGTGCCAGCAGCTTGCTAGCGGGGATCCAAGAGACCCAGTACTTC. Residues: CASSLLAGIQETQYF.

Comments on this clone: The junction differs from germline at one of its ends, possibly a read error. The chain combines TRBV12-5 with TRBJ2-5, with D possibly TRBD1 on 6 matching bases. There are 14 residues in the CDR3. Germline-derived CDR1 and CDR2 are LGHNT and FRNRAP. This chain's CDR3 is CASGLGHRQETQYF. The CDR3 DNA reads TGTGCTAGTGGCTTGGGACATCGGCAGGAGACCCAGTACTTC.

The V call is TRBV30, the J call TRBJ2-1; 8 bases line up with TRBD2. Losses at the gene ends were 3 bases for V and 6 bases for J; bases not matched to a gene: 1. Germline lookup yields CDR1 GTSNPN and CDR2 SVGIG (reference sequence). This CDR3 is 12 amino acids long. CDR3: CAWSGGANEQFF. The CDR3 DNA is TGTGCCTGGAGCGGGGGGGCCAATGAGCAGTTCTTC.

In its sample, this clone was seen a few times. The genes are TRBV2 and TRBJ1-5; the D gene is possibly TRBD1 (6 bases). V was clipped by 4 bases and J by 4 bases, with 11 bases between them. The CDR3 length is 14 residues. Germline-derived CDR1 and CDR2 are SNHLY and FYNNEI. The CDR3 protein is CASSGQVSNQPQHF. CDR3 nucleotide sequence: TGTGCCAGCAGTGGACAGGTCTCGAATCAGCCCCAGCATTTT.

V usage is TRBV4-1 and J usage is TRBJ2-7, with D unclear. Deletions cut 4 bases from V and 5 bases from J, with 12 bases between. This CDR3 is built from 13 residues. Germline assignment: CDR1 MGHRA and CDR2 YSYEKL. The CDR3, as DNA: TGCGCCAGCAGCCCCTCAGAAAACGACGAGCAGTACTTC. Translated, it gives CASSPSENDEQYF.

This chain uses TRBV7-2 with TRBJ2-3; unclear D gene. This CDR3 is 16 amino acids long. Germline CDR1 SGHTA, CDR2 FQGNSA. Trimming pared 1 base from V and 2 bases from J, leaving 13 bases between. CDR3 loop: CASSLVSRFDTDTQYF. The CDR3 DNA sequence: TGTGCCAGCAGCTTAGTTTCTAGGTTCGACACAGATACGCAGTATTTT. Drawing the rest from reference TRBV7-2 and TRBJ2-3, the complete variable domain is GAGVSQSPSNKVTEKGKDVELRCDPISGHTALYWYRQSLGQGLEFLIYFQGNSAPDKSGLPSDRFSAERTGGSVSTLTIQRTQQEDSAVYLCASSLVSRFDTDTQYFGPGTRLTVL.

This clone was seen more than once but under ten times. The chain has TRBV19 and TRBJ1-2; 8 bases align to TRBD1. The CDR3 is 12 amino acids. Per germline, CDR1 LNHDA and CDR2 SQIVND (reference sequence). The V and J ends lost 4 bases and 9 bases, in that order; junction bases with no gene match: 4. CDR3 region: CASSRGQARYTF. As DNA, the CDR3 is TGTGCCAGTAGTAGGGGACAGGCCCGCTACACCTTC. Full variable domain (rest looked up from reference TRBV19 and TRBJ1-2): DGGITQSPKYLFRKEGQNVTLSCEQNLNHDAMYWYRQDPGQGLRLIYYSQIVNDFQKGDIAEGYSVSREKKESFPLTVTSAQKNPTAFYLCASSRGQARYTFGSGTRLTVV.

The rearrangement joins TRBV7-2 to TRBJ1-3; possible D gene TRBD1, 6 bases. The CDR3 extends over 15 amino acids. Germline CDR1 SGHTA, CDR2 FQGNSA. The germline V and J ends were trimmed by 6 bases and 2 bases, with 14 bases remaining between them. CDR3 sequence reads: CASRVAGAPGNTIYF. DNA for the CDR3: TGTGCCAGCAGGGTGGCGGGGGCGCCTGGAAACACCATATATTTT.

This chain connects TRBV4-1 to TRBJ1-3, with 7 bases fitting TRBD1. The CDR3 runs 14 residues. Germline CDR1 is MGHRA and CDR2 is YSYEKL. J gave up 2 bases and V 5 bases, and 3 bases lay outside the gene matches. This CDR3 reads CASSTTGAGNTIYF. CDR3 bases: TGCGCCAGCAGCACCACAGGGGCTGGAAACACCATATATTTT.

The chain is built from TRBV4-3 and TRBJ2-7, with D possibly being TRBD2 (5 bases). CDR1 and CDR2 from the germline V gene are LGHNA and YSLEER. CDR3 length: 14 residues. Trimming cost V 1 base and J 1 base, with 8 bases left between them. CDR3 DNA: TGCGCCAGCAGCCAAGGGACTGTTTCCTACGAGCAGTACTTC. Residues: CASSQGTVSYEQYF.

CDR3 loop: CASSWQGLGLSDTQYF. The CDR3 region has the DNA TGTGCCAGCAGTTGGCAGGGCCTTGGGTTGTCGGATACGCAGTATTTT. The V and J genes are TRBV6-5 and TRBJ2-3; D possibly corresponds to TRBD1 (5 bases). Germline loops: CDR1 MNHEY, CDR2 SVGAGI. The CDR3 is 16 amino acids. V was cut by 4 bases and J by 6 bases, with 20 bases left in between.

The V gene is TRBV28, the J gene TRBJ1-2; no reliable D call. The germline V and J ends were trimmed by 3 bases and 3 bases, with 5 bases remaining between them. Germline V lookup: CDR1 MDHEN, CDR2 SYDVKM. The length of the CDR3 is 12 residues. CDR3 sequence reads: CASSFPDYGYTF. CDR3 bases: TGTGCCAGCAGTTTCCCGGACTATGGCTACACCTTC.

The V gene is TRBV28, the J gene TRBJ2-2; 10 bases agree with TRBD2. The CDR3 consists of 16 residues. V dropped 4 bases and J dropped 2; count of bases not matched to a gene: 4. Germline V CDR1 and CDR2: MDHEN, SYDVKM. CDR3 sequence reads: CASSSSGGVNTGELFF. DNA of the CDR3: TGTGCCAGCAGTTCCAGCGGGGGGGTTAACACCGGGGAGCTGTTTTTT.

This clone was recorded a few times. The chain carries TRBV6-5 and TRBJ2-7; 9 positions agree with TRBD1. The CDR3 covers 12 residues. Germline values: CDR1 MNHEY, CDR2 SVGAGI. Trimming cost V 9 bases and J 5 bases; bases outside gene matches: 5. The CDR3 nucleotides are TGTGCCAGTACTGGGACAGGGAACGAGCAGTACTTC. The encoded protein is CASTGTGNEQYF.

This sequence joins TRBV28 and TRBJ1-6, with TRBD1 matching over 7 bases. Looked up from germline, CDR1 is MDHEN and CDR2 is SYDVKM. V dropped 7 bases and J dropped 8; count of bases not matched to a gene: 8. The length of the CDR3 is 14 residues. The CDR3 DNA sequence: TGTGCCAGCACGACAGGGACCGCGGATTCACCCCTCCACTTT. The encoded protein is CASTTGTADSPLHF.

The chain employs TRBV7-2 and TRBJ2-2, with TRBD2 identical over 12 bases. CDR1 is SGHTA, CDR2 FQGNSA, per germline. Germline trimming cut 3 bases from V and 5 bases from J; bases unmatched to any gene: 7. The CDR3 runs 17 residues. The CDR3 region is CASSFSSGGAGTGELFF. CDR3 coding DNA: TGTGCCAGCAGCTTTTCTAGCGGGGGGGCAGGAACCGGGGAGCTGTTTTTT.

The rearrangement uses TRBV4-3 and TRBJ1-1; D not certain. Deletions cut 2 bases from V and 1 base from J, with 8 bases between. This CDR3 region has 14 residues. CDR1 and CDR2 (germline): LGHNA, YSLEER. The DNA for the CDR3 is TGCGCCAGCAGCCAATCCCCGGGGAACACTGAAGCTTTCTTT. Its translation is CASSQSPGNTEAFF.

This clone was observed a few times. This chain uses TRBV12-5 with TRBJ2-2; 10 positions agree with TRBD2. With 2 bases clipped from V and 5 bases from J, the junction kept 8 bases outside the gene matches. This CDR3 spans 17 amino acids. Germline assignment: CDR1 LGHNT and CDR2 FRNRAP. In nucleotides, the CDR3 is TGTGCTAGTGGTTTGAGCGCGAGCGGGGGGGATACCGGGGAGCTGTTTTTT. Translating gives CASGLSASGGDTGELFF.

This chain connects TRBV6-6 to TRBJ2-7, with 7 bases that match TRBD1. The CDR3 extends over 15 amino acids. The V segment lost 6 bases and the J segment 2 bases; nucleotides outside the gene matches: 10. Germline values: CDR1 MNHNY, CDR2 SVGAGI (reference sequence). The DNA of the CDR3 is TGTGCCAGCAGACCCTTTGGGACAGAGGCCTACGAGCAGTACTTC. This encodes CASRPFGTEAYEQYF.

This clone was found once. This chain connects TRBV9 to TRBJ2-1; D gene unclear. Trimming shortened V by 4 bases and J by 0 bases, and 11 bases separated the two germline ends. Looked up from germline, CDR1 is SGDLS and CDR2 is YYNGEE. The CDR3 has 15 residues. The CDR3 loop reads CASSSSRSSYNEQFF. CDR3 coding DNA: TGTGCCAGCAGCTCAAGTCGTAGCTCCTACAATGAGCAGTTCTTC.

The CDR3 reads CASSPGGYEQYF. CDR3 DNA sequence: TGTGCCAGCAGCCCCGGGGGCTACGAGCAGTACTTC. The chain joins TRBV6-4 to TRBJ2-7, with D possibly TRBD2 on 6 matching bases. The ends were cut back, 6 bases at V and 3 bases at J, with 9 bases in the middle. In germline, CDR1 is MRHNA, CDR2 SNTAGT. The CDR3 consists of 12 residues.

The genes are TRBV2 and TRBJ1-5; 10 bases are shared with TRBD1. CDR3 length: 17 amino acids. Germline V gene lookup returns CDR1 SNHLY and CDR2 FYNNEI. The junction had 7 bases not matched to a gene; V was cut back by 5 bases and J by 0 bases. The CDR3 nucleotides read TGTGCCAGCAGTACCGGGACAGGGGCTTATAGCAATCAGCCCCAGCATTTT. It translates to CASSTGTGAYSNQPQHF.